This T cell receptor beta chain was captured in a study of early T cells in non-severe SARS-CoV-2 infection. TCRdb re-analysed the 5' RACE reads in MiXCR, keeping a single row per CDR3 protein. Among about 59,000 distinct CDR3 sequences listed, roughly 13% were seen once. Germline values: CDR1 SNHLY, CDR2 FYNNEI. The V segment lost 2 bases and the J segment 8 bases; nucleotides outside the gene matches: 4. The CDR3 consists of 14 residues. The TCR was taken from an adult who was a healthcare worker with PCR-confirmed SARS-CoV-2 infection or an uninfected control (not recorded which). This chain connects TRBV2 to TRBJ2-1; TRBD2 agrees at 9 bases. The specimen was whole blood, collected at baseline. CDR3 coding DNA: TGTGCCAGCAGTGAAAGCGGGAGGTTCGATGAGCAGTTCTTC. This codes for CASSESGRFDEQFF.